This TCR beta chain was profiled in a study of monozygotic twins with inflammatory bowel disease. Blood (around 2.4 ml) was collected from every donor individually. Following a re-call of the 5' RACE reads, TCRdb has one entry per CDR3 protein and lacks DNA. This repertoire includes approximately 150,000 distinct CDR3 sequences. Per the germline V gene, CDR1 is SGHTA and CDR2 is FQGNSA. The CDR3 has 15 amino acids. Input material: blood. The chain recombines TRBV7-2 with TRBJ1-5; TCRdb gives TRBD1 as the D gene, but with no DNA this cannot be confirmed. The source of this sequence is a human donor with ulcerative colitis or Crohn's disease, or a healthy co-twin of an affected twin (not recorded which). The CDR3 reads CASTLGGARNQPQHF.